This TCR beta chain was sequenced in a study of vaccination and CD4 T cells after COVID-19. About the study: SARS-CoV-2, HCoV-NL63, HCoV-OC43 and HCoV-229E supplied the overlapping spike peptides used to stimulate cells.

About this clonotype itself: Its target is unknown.

Documented treatment: roughly ten-day PBMC culture with coronavirus spike peptide pools or control peptides (ViraFEST assay). Convalescent patients tested SARS-CoV-2 PCR positive from March to December 2020, before Alpha, Beta and Delta emerged. With the Oncomine TCR Beta short-read assay, DNA from cultured CD4+ T cells was sequenced. TCRdb re-called the PCR reads with MiXCR, one entry per CDR3 protein. This table has 15,000 to 20,000 distinct CDR3 sequences, less than 70% appearing once. Germline assignment: CDR1 SGHRS and CDR2 YFSETQ. V gave up 3 bases and J gave up 5 bases; unmatched junction bases: 7. The CDR3 runs 17 residues.

The chain uses TRBV5-1 and TRBJ2-5; TRBD2 matches at 16 bases. The clonotype originates from a human donor who had recovered from COVID-19. The sequenced sample was CD4+ T cells from blood, cultured in vitro, obtained before SARS-CoV-2 vaccination. CDR3 sequence: CASSSSRGLAGGETQYF. CDR3 DNA sequence: TGCGCCAGCAGCTCATCCCGGGGACTAGCGGGAGGGGAGACCCAGTACTTC.